One TCR beta chain is described in this entry. The data belong to a study of blood T cell repertoires in COVID-19. Study information: Samples of COVID-19 (acute and convalescent) were obtained from the United States, Italy and Spain. In each case, the material was cDNA or gDNA derived from T cells, B-cell-depleted T cells, or PBMCs.

The trim removed 8 bases at V and 6 bases at J, leaving 5 bases unmatched. CDR1 and CDR2 (germline): LNHDA, SQIVND (reference sequence). This CDR3 comprises 12 residues. As handled by the study authors: From reference gene primer amplification, estimates of nucleated cell counts were derived. Profiled with immunoSEQ multiplex PCR; TCRdb holds only in-frame clones, not every one. The DNA was the basis for D and trimming; V, J and clone size are from that table. Seen here are about 70,000 clones, about 86% observed once, and the top ten hold 1.4%. Sequencing used peripheral blood. The rearrangement joins TRBV19 to TRBJ1-1; TRBD1 aligns across 8 bases. The origin of this receptor is an older woman with acute or convalescent COVID-19. The CDR3 spells CASGPGGAEAFF. CDR3 DNA sequence: TGTGCCAGTGGGCCAGGGGGCGCTGAAGCTTTCTTT.